This entry is about one TCR beta chain. Antigen unknown. The table came from immunoSEQ multiplex PCR; TCRdb's copy has only in-frame clones and leaves some out. The sample records around 2.1 million clones, around 93% being singletons. With 0 bases clipped from V and 0 bases from J, the junction kept 3 bases outside the gene matches. Germline V CDR1 and CDR2: SGHTA, FQGNSA. The CDR3 contains 16 residues. The source of the sample is a study of shared clonotypes between healthy human individuals. Naive CD8 cells lacked CD45RO, underwent positive selection for CCR7 and left out terminally differentiated effector memory CD45RA+ cells. Findings and caveats of the study: The researchers took only blood, and tissue repertoires probably look different.

The chain uses TRBV7-2 and TRBJ2-7, with 9 bases lining up with TRBD1. The TCR comes from a young man in good health. Some clones in this sample may be carry-over from other donors' samples. Sample: naive CD8+ T cells from PBMCs. CDR3: CASSLAGQGLSYEQYF. CDR3 DNA: TGTGCCAGCAGCTTAGCGGGACAGGGCCTCTCCTACGAGCAGTACTTC.